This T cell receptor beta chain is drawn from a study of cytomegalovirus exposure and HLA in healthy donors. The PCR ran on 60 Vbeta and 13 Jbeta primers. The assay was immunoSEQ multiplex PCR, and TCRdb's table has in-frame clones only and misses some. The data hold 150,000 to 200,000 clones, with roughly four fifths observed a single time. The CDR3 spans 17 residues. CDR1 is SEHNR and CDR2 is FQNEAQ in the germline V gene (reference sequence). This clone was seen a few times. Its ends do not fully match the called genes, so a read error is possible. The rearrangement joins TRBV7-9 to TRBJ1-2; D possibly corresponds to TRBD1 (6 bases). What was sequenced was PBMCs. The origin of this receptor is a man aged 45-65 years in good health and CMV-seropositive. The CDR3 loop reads CSSRSPRQERRIYGYTF. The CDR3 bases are TGTTCCAGCAGATCACCCAGACAGGAGAGGAGGATCTATGGCTACACCTTC. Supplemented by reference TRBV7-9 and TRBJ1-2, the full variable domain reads DTGVSQNPRHKITKRGQNVTFRCDPISEHNRLYWYRQTLGQGPEFLTYFQNEAQLEKSRLLSDRFSAERPKGSFSTLEIQRTEQGDSAMYLCSSRSPRQERRIYGYTFGSGTRLTVV.